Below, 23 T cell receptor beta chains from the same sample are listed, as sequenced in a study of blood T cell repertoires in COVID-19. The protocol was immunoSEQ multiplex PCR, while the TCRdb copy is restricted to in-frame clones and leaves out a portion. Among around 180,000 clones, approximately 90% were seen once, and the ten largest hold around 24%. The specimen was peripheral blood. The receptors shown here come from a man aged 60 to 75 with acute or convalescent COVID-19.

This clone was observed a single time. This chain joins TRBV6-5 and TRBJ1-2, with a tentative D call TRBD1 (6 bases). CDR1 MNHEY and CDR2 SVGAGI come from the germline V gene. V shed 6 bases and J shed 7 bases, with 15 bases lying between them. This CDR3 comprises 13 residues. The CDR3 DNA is TGTGCCAGCAGGGGTAGGGGGGGCGGTGGCTACACCTTC. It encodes CASRGRGGGGYTF.

CDR3 DNA sequence: TGTGCTAGTCGGACAGGGTGGGACACTGAAGCTTTCTTT. The encoded protein is CASRTGWDTEAFF. The chain carries TRBV12-5 and TRBJ1-1; 8 bases are a match to TRBD1. V lost 8 bases and J lost 3; bases outside the gene matches: 5. Germline CDR1 and CDR2: LGHNT and FRNRAP. The CDR3 runs 13 residues.

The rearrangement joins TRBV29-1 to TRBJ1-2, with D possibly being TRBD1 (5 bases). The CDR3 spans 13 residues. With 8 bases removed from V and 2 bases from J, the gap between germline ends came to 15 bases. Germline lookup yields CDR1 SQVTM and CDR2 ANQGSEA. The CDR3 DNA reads TGCAGCTCTAGCGACAGCCTCAACTATGGCTACACCTTC. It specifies CSSSDSLNYGYTF.

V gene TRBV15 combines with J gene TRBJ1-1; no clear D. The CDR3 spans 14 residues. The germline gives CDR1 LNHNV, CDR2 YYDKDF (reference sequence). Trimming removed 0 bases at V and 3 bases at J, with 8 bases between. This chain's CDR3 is CATSRDGRYTEAFF. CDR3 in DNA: TGTGCCACCAGCAGAGATGGGAGGTACACTGAAGCTTTCTTT.

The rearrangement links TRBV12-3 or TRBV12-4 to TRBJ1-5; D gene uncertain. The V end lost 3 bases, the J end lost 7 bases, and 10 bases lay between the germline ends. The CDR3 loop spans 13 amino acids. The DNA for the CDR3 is TGTGCCAGCAGTTTTCAGGTTGGGCAGCCCCAGCATTTT. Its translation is CASSFQVGQPQHF.

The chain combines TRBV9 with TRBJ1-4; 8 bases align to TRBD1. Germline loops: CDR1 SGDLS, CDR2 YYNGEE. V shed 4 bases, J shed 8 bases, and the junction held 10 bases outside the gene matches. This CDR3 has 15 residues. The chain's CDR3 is CASSPSPQGGEKLFF. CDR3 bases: TGTGCCAGCAGCCCTAGCCCACAGGGGGGCGAAAAACTGTTTTTT.

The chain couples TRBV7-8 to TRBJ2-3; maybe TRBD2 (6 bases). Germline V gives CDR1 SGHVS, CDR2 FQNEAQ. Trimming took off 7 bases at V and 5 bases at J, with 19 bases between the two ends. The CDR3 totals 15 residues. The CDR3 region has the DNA TGTGCCAGCAACCTCCAGACTAGAGCCATAGATACGCAGTATTTT. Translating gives CASNLQTRAIDTQYF.

This CDR3 is CASSKGGGLGRPRHSYNEQFF. The CDR3 DNA reads as TGTGCCAGCAGCAAAGGGGGGGGACTTGGACGGCCGCGTCACTCCTACAATGAGCAGTTCTTC. The chain employs TRBV21-1 and TRBJ2-1; TRBD2, the table's D call, was not compared with the DNA. TRBV21-1 is recorded as a pseudogene. The CDR3 has 21 residues.

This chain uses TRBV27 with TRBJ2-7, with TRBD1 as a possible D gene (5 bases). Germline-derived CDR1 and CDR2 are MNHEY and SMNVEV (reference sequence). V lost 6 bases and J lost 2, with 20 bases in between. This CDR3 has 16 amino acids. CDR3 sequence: CASSLPESTVAYEQYV. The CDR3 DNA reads TGTGCCAGCAGCCTACCCGAATCGACAGTAGCCTACGAGCAGTACGTC.

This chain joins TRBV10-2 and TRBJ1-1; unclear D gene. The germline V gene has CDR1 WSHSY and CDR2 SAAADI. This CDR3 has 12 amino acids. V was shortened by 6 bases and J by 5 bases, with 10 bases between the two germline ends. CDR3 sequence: CASRRVSTEAFF. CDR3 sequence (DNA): TGCGCCAGCAGGAGGGTCAGTACTGAAGCTTTCTTT.

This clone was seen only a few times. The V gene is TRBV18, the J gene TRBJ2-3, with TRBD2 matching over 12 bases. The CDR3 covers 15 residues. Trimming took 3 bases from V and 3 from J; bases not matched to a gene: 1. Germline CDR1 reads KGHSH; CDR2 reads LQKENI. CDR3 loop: CASSPTSGSTDTQYF. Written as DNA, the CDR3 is TGTGCCAGCTCACCGACTAGCGGGAGTACAGATACGCAGTATTTT.

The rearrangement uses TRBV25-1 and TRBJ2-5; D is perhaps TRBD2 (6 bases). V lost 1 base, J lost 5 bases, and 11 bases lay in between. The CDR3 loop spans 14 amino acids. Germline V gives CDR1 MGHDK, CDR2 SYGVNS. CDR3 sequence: CASSEFGGGETQYF. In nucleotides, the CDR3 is TGTGCCAGCAGTGAATTTGGTGGAGGGGAGACCCAGTACTTC.

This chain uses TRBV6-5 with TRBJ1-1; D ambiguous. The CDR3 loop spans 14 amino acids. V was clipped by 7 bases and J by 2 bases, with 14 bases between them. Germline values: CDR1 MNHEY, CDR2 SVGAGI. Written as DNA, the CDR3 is TGTGCCAGCATGTCCCCCGGGAGAAACACTGAAGCTTTCTTT. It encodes CASMSPGRNTEAFF.

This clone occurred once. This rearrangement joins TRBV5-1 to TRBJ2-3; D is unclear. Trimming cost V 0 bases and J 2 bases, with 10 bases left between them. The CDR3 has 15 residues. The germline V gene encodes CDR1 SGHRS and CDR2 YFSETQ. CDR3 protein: CASSLGAPPTDTQYF. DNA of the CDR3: TGCGCCAGCAGCTTGGGGGCCCCCCCCACAGATACGCAGTATTTT.

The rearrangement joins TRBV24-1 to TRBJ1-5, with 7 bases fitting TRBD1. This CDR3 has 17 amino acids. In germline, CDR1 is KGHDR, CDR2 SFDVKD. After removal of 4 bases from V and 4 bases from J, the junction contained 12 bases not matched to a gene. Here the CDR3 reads CATSDSGDRPANQPQHF. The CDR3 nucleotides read TGTGCCACCAGTGACTCCGGGGACAGACCGGCAAATCAGCCCCAGCATTTT.

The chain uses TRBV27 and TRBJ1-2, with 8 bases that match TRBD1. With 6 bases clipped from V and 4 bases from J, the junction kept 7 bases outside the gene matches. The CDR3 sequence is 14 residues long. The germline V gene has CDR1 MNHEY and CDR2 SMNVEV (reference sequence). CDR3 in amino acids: CASRLAGGFYGYTF. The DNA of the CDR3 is TGTGCCAGCAGATTAGCAGGGGGCTTCTATGGCTACACCTTC.

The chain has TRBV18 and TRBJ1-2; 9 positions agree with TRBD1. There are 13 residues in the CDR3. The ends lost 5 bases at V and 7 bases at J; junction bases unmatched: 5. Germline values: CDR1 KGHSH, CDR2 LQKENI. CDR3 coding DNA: TGTGCCAGCTCATCCACAGGGGGCGGTGGCTACACCTTC. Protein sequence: CASSSTGGGGYTF.

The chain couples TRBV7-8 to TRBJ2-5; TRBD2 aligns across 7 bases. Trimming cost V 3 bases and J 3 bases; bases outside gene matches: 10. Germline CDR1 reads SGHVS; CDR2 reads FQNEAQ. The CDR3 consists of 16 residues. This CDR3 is CASSFTRVGGKETQYF. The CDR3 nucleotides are TGTGCCAGCAGCTTTACCCGGGTCGGGGGGAAAGAGACCCAGTACTTC.

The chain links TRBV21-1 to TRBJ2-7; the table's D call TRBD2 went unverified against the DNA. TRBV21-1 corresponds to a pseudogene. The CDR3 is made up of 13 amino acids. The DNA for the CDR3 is TGTGCCAGCAGCAAAGAACCGGGACTACCGCCGTACGTC. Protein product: CASSKEPGLPPYV.

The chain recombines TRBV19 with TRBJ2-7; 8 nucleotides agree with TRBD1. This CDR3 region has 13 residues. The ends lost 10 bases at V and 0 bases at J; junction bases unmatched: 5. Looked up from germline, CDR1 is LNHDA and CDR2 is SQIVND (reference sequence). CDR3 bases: TGTGCCACCCAGACAGGGGACTCCTACGAGCAGTACTTC. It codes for CATQTGDSYEQYF.

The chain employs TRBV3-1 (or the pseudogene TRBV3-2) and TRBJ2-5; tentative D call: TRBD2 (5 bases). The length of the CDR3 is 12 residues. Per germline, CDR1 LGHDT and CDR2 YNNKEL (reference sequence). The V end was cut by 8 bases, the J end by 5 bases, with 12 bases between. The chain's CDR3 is CASDSGGETQYF. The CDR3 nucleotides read TGTGCCAGCGACTCCGGCGGGGAGACCCAGTACTTC.

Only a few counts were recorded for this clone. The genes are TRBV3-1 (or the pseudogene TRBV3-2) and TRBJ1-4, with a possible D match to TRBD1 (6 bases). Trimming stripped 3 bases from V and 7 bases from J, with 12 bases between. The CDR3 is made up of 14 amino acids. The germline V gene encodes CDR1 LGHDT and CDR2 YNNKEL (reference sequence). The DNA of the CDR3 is TGTGCCAGCAGCCAGAAACAGGGCGGTGAAAAACTGTTTTTT. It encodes CASSQKQGGEKLFF.

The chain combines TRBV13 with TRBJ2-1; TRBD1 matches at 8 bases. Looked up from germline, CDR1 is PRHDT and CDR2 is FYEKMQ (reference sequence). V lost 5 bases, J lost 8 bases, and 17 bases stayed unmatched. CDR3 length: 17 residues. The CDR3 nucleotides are TGTGCCAGCAGCCCAGGGACAGGCCTTACACCGTCGGATGAGCAGTTCTTC. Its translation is CASSPGTGLTPSDEQFF.